This TCR beta chain was observed in a study of blood T cell repertoires in COVID-19. Overall study context: Sources were T cells, B-cell-depleted T cells, or PBMCs; the material itself was cDNA or gDNA.

The method was immunoSEQ multiplex PCR; TCRdb's version includes in-frame clones alone and lacks a portion of them. This sample has approximately 230,000 clones, with around 80% found just once. The V end was cut by 0 bases, the J end by 6 bases, with 10 bases between. This CDR3 has 13 residues. Germline CDR1 and CDR2: SGHRS and YFSETQ. All recovered Cohort 3 donors got two negative PCRs, got clearance, or saw symptom resolution. The V and J genes are TRBV5-1 and TRBJ2-7; no reliable D call. This TCR was sampled from a middle-aged man who had recovered from COVID-19. Sequencing was carried out using PBMCs or T cells enriched from blood (not recorded which). CDR3 nucleotides: TGCGCCAGCAGCTTGGGGCAGGCCCTCGAGCAGTACTTC. Protein product: CASSLGQALEQYF. The full variable domain, with the rest looked up from reference TRBV5-1 and TRBJ2-7, is KAGVTQTPRYLIKTRGQQVTLSCSPISGHRSVSWYQQTPGQGLQFLFEYFSETQRNKGNFPGRFSGRQFSNSRSEMNVSTLELGDSALYLCASSLGQALEQYFGPGTRLTVT.